Each of the 29 T cell receptor beta chains below was sequenced from the same sample in a study of T cell repertoires in cytomegalovirus infection. MiXCR, run by TCRdb on the reads, gives a single entry per CDR3 protein. The sample includes roughly 860,000 distinct CDR3 sequences, approximately 29% of them seen just once. These receptors are not linked to any known antigen. The sample was cultured CD8+ T cells from PBMCs, taken from culture after CMV antigen stimulation. Source of these receptors: a human donor in good health (CMV status not recorded). Some clones in this sample may be carry-over from other donors' samples.

The rearrangement uses TRBV15 and TRBJ1-5; no clear D. Deletions cut 5 bases from V and 1 base from J, with 6 bases between. The CDR3 runs 13 residues. In germline, CDR1 is LNHNV, CDR2 YYDKDF (reference sequence). CDR3 sequence reads: CATSRRSNQPQHF. CDR3 bases: TGTGCCACCAGCCGACGGAGCAATCAGCCCCAGCATTTT.

The chain recombines TRBV6-2 or TRBV6-3 with TRBJ2-7; 9 bases map to TRBD1. This CDR3 is 14 amino acids long. Germline V gene sequence: CDR1 MNHEY, CDR2 SVGEGT. With V trimmed by 2 bases and J by 6 bases, 5 bases remained unmatched. The CDR3 nucleotides are TGTGCCAGCAGTTACACAAACAGGGGGCCCGAGCAGTACGTC. Amino acids: CASSYTNRGPEQYV.

The chain has TRBV6-1 and TRBJ1-1, with unresolved D. This CDR3 has 17 amino acids. Germline V gene sequence: CDR1 MNHNS, CDR2 SASEGT. V lost 4 bases and J 1 base, leaving 19 bases between the germline ends. The CDR3: CASSAQFQVYGNTEAFF. The CDR3 nucleotides read TGTGCCAGCAGTGCCCAATTCCAGGTTTATGGGAACACTGAAGCTTTCTTT.

The chain combines TRBV4-2 with TRBJ2-2, with D unclear. The V gene's germline CDR1 is LGHNA and CDR2 YNFKEQ. This CDR3 contains 15 residues. V gave up 0 bases and J gave up 4 bases, with 9 bases separating them. CDR3 in DNA: TGTGCCAGCAGCCAAGAAGGAGTGGCCACCGGGGAGCTGTTTTTT. It specifies CASSQEGVATGELFF.

This clonotype was observed many times. This chain uses TRBV7-6 with TRBJ2-5; D is uncertain. This CDR3 has 14 residues. The germline V and J ends were trimmed by 2 bases and 2 bases, with 9 bases remaining between them. Germline V gene lookup returns CDR1 SGHVS and CDR2 FNYEAQ. The CDR3 coding sequence is TGTGCCAGCAGCTTAAGGCCATTTCAAGAGACCCAGTACTTC. Its protein is CASSLRPFQETQYF.

This sequence joins TRBV7-2 and TRBJ1-2; D unclear. CDR1 is SGHTA and CDR2 is FQGNSA in the germline V gene. V shed 5 bases and J shed 1 base, with 14 bases lying between them. There are 15 residues in the CDR3. The CDR3 region is CASSPGTGFNYGYTF. The CDR3 nucleotides are TGTGCCAGCAGCCCTGGTACGGGTTTTAACTATGGCTACACCTTC.

This chain connects TRBV27 to TRBJ2-2, with D perhaps matching TRBD1 (6 bases). The V gene lost 8 bases and the J gene lost 3 bases, with 10 bases spanning the gap. Germline V gene lookup returns CDR1 MNHEY and CDR2 SMNVEV (reference sequence). The CDR3 totals 13 residues. The CDR3 here is CASQTGYTGELFF. The CDR3 bases are TGTGCCAGCCAAACAGGGTACACCGGGGAGCTGTTTTTT.

This clonotype was observed a handful of times. One junction end disagrees with the germline gene, perhaps due to a read error. This CDR3 is CASGLRGGYNEQFF. DNA for the CDR3: TGTGCCAGCGGCTTACGGGGGGGCTACAATGAGCAGTTCTTC. The chain combines TRBV5-5 with TRBJ2-1, with 8 bases matching TRBD2. This CDR3 region has 14 residues. Germline CDR1 is SGHKS and CDR2 is YYEKEE (reference sequence). Drawing the rest from reference TRBV5-5 and TRBJ2-1, the complete variable domain is DAGVTQSPTHLIKTRGQQVTLRCSPISGHKSVSWYQQVLGQGPQFIFQYYEKEERGRGNFPDRFSARQFPNYSSELNVNALLLGDSALYLCASGLRGGYNEQFFGPGTRLTVL.

The rearrangement links TRBV5-1 to TRBJ2-7; D might be TRBD2 (6 bases). Germline CDR1 reads SGHRS; CDR2 reads YFSETQ. Trimming took off 3 bases at V and 0 bases at J, with 10 bases between the two ends. The CDR3 sequence is 14 residues long. As DNA, the CDR3 is TGCGCCAGCAGCTCAGGAGGGAACTCCTACGAGCAGTACTTC. Translated: CASSSGGNSYEQYF.

This clonotype was seen only a few times. The chain employs TRBV5-5 and TRBJ2-1; 10 positions match TRBD2. CDR3 length: 15 amino acids. The germline V gene encodes CDR1 SGHKS and CDR2 YYEKEE (reference sequence). The J segment lost 9 bases and the V segment lost 0 bases, leaving 6 bases of the junction unmatched. The CDR3 protein is CASSLELAGMFEQFF. The CDR3 region has the DNA TGTGCCAGCAGCTTGGAACTAGCGGGGATGTTTGAGCAGTTCTTC.

This chain connects TRBV20-1 to TRBJ1-1; no reliable D call. V dropped 3 bases and J dropped 4 bases, with 9 bases sitting between them. The germline V gene encodes CDR1 DFQATT and CDR2 SNEGSKA (reference sequence). The CDR3 is 12 residues long. The CDR3 coding sequence is TGCAGTGCTAGGGTTCTTACCACTGAAGCTTTCTTT. Protein product: CSARVLTTEAFF.

For the CDR3, the DNA is TGTGCCAGCAGTTTATTACGGGACTTGGGGAATGAGCAGTTCTTC. This gives the protein CASSLLRDLGNEQFF. The rearrangement uses TRBV28 and TRBJ2-1; D is perhaps TRBD2 (6 bases). V was cut by 1 base and J by 7 bases, with 14 bases left in between. Germline assignment: CDR1 MDHEN and CDR2 SYDVKM. The CDR3 loop spans 15 amino acids. Combining the CDR3 with reference TRBV28 and TRBJ2-1 gives the whole variable domain DVKVTQSSRYLVKRTGEKVFLECVQDMDHENMFWYRQDPGLGLRLIYFSYDVKMKEKGDIPEGYSVSREKKERFSLILESASTNQTSMYLCASSLLRDLGNEQFFGPGTRLTVL.

CDR3 region: CASSLYRVSTDTQYF. The CDR3 nucleotides read TGTGCCAGCAGTTTATACAGGGTTAGCACAGATACGCAGTATTTT. The rearrangement uses TRBV28 and TRBJ2-3, with D perhaps TRBD1 (6 bases). Trimming removed 1 base from V and 0 bases from J, with 8 bases in between. The CDR3 spans 15 residues. Germline V CDR1 and CDR2: MDHEN, SYDVKM.

This clonotype was counted a few times. The V and J genes are TRBV28 and TRBJ2-3; 9 bases align to TRBD1. The ends lost 2 bases at V and 4 bases at J; junction bases unmatched: 4. The CDR3 consists of 15 residues. The germline V gene encodes CDR1 MDHEN and CDR2 SYDVKM. For the CDR3, the DNA is TGTGCCAGCAGTTTAGGGGACAGGGTTGCAGATACGCAGTATTTT. It encodes CASSLGDRVADTQYF.

The rearrangement uses TRBV5-4 and TRBJ2-1; no clear D gene. Trimming cost V 0 bases and J 4 bases, with 14 bases left between them. Germline-derived CDR1 and CDR2 are SGHNT and YYREEE (reference sequence). The CDR3 is 16 residues long. The CDR3 DNA is TGTGCCAGCAGCTTGGCCGCCAGGCCGACTTACAATGAGCAGTTCTTC. This sequence encodes CASSLAARPTYNEQFF.

Regarding this clonotype: This may arise from a read error, as a much more abundant clone is one base away. J is TRBJ1-2 and V is TRBV7-9; weak D call: TRBD1 (5 bases). Germline V gene data show CDR1 as SEHNR and CDR2 as FQNEAQ (reference sequence). CDR3 length: 17 amino acids. The CDR3 region has the DNA TGTGTCAGCAGCTCTCTCCGGGACCACTCAACTGGCTATGGCTACACCTTC. Protein product: CVSSSLRDHSTGYGYTF.

This clonotype occurred a few times. The chain carries TRBV7-6 and TRBJ2-2; D gene unclear. This CDR3 contains 16 residues. V lost 0 bases and J lost 3, with 11 bases in between. Germline loops: CDR1 SGHVS, CDR2 FNYEAQ. The CDR3 reads CASSLADVSDTGELFF. CDR3 DNA sequence: TGTGCCAGCAGCTTAGCGGATGTTTCGGACACCGGGGAGCTGTTTTTT.

V gene TRBV20-1 combines with J gene TRBJ1-2, with D unclear. Trimming took off 0 bases at V and 3 bases at J, with 5 bases between the two ends. Germline V CDR1 and CDR2: DFQATT, SNEGSKA (reference sequence). CDR3 length: 12 amino acids. The CDR3 loop reads CSARDVHYGYTF. The CDR3 coding sequence is TGCAGTGCTAGAGATGTACACTATGGCTACACCTTC.

The gene calls are TRBV12-3 or TRBV12-4 and TRBJ1-5; 8 bases match TRBD1. The CDR3 runs 16 residues. The junction had 4 bases not matched to a gene; V was cut back by 3 bases and J by 0 bases. CDR3 DNA: TGTGCCAGCAGTTTGGGCAGGGGGCATAGCAATCAGCCCCAGCATTTT. Amino acid sequence: CASSLGRGHSNQPQHF.

The chain is built from TRBV7-8 and TRBJ2-7; unclear D gene. This CDR3 has 14 amino acids. The germline V gene encodes CDR1 SGHVS and CDR2 FQNEAQ. V lost 0 bases, J lost 1 base, and 7 bases lay in between. The CDR3 sequence is CASSLAWISYEQYF. In nucleotides, the CDR3 is TGTGCCAGCAGCTTAGCGTGGATTTCCTACGAGCAGTACTTC.

This chain links TRBV10-3 with TRBJ1-1, with D unresolved. V lost 10 bases and J 11 bases, leaving 20 bases between the germline ends. Germline V gives CDR1 ENHRY, CDR2 SYGVKD. There are 12 residues in the CDR3. The CDR3 DNA reads TGTGCCAGCGCGGGTCCCTCCGGCGGTGCTTTCTTT. Protein sequence: CASAGPSGGAFF.

Points on this clonotype: This may be a read error: a much more frequent sequence differs by one nucleotide. The chain carries TRBV7-6 and TRBJ2-2, with 9 bases that match TRBD2. The length of the CDR3 is 20 residues. Looked up from germline, CDR1 is SGHVS and CDR2 is FNYEAQ. The CDR3 nucleotides read TGTGCCAGCAGCACGCCCCTTAGCGGGGGACCCAAAAGCGGCACCTGGGAGCTGTTTTTT. This sequence encodes CASSTPLSGGPKSGTWELFF. The variable domain in full, completed from reference TRBV7-6 and TRBJ2-2, reads GAGVSQSPRYKVTKRGQDVALRCDPISGHVSLYWYRQALGQGPEFLTYFNYEAQQDKSGLPNDRFSAERPEGSISTLTIQRTEQRDSAMYRCASSTPLSGGPKSGTWELFFGEGSRLTVL.

Many counts were recorded for this clonotype. The V call is TRBV6-6, the J call TRBJ2-6; the D is unclear. This CDR3 is 11 amino acids long. Germline CDR1 MNHNY, CDR2 SVGAGI (reference sequence). Here the CDR3 reads CVALGANVLTF. For the CDR3, the DNA is TGTGTGGCTCTGGGGGCCAACGTCCTGACTTTC.

This chain uses TRBV3-1 with TRBJ2-1; 10 bases agree with TRBD2. This CDR3 has 18 residues. Trimming took 4 bases from V and 0 from J; bases not matched to a gene: 9. The V gene's germline CDR1 is LGHDT and CDR2 YNNKEL (reference sequence). CDR3 sequence: CASSLSGGTSFSYNEQFF. The CDR3 DNA sequence: TGTGCCAGCAGCCTTAGCGGGGGGACATCTTTCTCCTACAATGAGCAGTTCTTC.

The gene calls are TRBV19 and TRBJ2-2, with D tentatively TRBD2 (6 bases). Trimming pared 7 bases from V and 1 base from J, leaving 13 bases between. The V gene's germline CDR1 is LNHDA and CDR2 SQIVND (reference sequence). There are 15 residues in the CDR3. CDR3 nucleotides: TGTGCCAGTACTTATCGGAGGGAGAACACCGGGGAGCTGTTTTTT. Residues: CASTYRRENTGELFF.

The chain is built from TRBV7-9 and TRBJ1-2; 7 nucleotides align to TRBD1. This CDR3 is 13 amino acids long. Germline-derived CDR1 and CDR2 are SEHNR and FQNEAQ (reference sequence). V was pared by 5 bases and J by 1 base, with 1 base of the junction left unmatched. CDR3 in amino acids: CASSGDSNYGYTF. For the CDR3, the DNA is TGTGCCAGCAGCGGGGACAGTAACTATGGCTACACCTTC.

On this clonotype: At one boundary the junction diverges from the germline segment, which might be a read error. The rearrangement uses TRBV7-6 and TRBJ2-3; D not resolved. This CDR3 spans 14 amino acids. In germline, CDR1 is SGHVS, CDR2 FNYEAQ. CDR3 coding DNA: TGTGCCGGCAGCCAAAATGGGGGCACAGATACGCAGTATTTT. Its translation is CAGSQNGGTDTQYF.

This clonotype was found a few times. This chain joins TRBV7-8 and TRBJ1-2; D is ambiguous. The V and J ends lost 1 base and 7 bases respectively, with 7 bases between them. CDR3 length equals 12 residues. CDR1 and CDR2 (germline): SGHVS, FQNEAQ. The DNA for the CDR3 is TGTGCCAGCAGCTTAGGCAACCGTGGCTACACCTTC. As protein: CASSLGNRGYTF.

This sequence joins TRBV7-6 and TRBJ2-1; D gene unclear. The CDR3 loop spans 13 amino acids. CDR1 is SGHVS, CDR2 FNYEAQ, per germline. Deletions cut 4 bases from V and 9 bases from J, with 13 bases between. This CDR3 reads CASSSTVHGEQFF. In DNA form, the CDR3 reads TGTGCCAGCAGCTCGACTGTTCATGGTGAGCAGTTCTTC. Drawing the rest from reference TRBV7-6 and TRBJ2-1, the complete variable domain is GAGVSQSPRYKVTKRGQDVALRCDPISGHVSLYWYRQALGQGPEFLTYFNYEAQQDKSGLPNDRFSAERPEGSISTLTIQRTEQRDSAMYRCASSSTVHGEQFFGPGTRLTVL.